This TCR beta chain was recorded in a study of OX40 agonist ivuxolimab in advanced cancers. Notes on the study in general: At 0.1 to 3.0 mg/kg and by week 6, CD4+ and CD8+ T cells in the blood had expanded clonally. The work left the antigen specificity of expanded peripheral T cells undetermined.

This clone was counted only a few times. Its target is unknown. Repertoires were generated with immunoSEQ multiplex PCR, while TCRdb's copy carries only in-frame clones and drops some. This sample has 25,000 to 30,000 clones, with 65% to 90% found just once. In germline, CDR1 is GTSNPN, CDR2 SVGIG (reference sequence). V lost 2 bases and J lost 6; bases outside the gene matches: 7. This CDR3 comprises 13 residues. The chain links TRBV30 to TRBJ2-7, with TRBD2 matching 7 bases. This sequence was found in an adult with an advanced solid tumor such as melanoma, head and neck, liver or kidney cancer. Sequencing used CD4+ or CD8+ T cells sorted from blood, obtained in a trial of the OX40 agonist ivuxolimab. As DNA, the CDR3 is TGTGCCTGGAGTTGGGCGGGGGTCGGCGAGCAGTACTTC. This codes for CAWSWAGVGEQYF.